The clone carrying this T cell receptor beta chain was seen repeatedly, ten times or more. The antigen remains unidentified. With a J-beta primer mix and a sample-barcoded 5' primer, a second PCR ran about 6 to 11 cycles. Per-sample output comprised a minimum of 2.5 million paired-end reads containing CDR3. TCRdb re-derived calls from the 5' RACE reads in MiXCR, one entry per CDR3 protein. The repertoire consists of over 500,000 distinct CDR3 sequences, with approximately 52% occurring once and the leading ten covering about 14%. This sample was included in a study of blood T cells in healthy people across ages. Study-wide findings and caveats: Naive T cell percentage and TCR beta diversity correlated strongly. Getting older went along with TCR beta diversity per million T cells dropping roughly linearly. Greater diversity and more naive CD4+ cells were seen in long-lived donors than in aged donors.

This sequence originates from a woman over 75 in good health. The sequencing input was blood.

CDR3 in DNA: TGTGCCAGCAGCGTAGGGACTAGCGGGAGGGTCTACGAGCAGTACTTC. Its translation is CASSVGTSGRVYEQYF. This chain joins TRBV9 and TRBJ2-7; TRBD2 agrees at 15 bases. J lost 3 bases, V lost 0 bases, and 1 base had no gene match. This CDR3 comprises 16 residues. Germline CDR1 and CDR2: SGDLS and YYNGEE.